These 18 T cell receptor beta chains share one sample of origin, sequenced in a study of control samples from healthy donors and cancer patients. Libraries were prepared by immunoSEQ multiplex PCR; TCRdb keeps only in-frame clonotypes and omits some of them. The sample totals approximately 190,000 clones; its top ten clones hold 2.2%. The sequenced material came from blood. All receptors come from a woman aged 25-40 years in good health.

This chain connects TRBV7-9 to TRBJ2-1; 9 bases map to TRBD1. Looked up from germline, CDR1 is SEHNR and CDR2 is FQNEAQ (reference sequence). The V and J ends lost 2 bases and 1 base, in that order; junction bases with no gene match: 9. The CDR3 has 18 residues. CDR3 residues: CASSLTQTGGGSYNEQFF. DNA of the CDR3: TGTGCCAGCAGCTTAACACAAACAGGGGGCGGGTCCTACAATGAGCAGTTCTTC.

CDR3 in DNA: TGTGCCAGCAGTTACTCGATAGTGGGACAGGGGACTGGCTACACCTTC. Its protein product is CASSYSIVGQGTGYTF. The V gene is TRBV6-5, the J gene TRBJ1-2, with 10 positions matching TRBD1. This CDR3 region has 16 residues. Germline CDR1 MNHEY, CDR2 SVGAGI. V trimming: 0 bases; J trimming: 7 bases; junction bases outside the gene matches: 8.

Details on this clone: Germline and junction disagree at one end, which may indicate a read error. The rearrangement joins TRBV9 to TRBJ1-2; D is unresolved. The V gene's germline CDR1 is SGDLS and CDR2 YYNGEE. The CDR3 is 12 residues long. For the CDR3, the DNA is TGTGCCAGCAGCGTAGGGAACTATGACTACACCTTC. This sequence encodes CASSVGNYDYTF.

V usage is TRBV10-3 and J usage is TRBJ2-7; no clear D gene. Germline V gene lookup returns CDR1 ENHRY and CDR2 SYGVKD. V was trimmed by 8 bases and J by 0 bases, leaving 14 bases between them. This CDR3 comprises 14 residues. Here the CDR3 DNA reads TGTGCCATCGAATCCGAGAGGAGCTCCTACGAGCAGTACTTC. As protein: CAIESERSSYEQYF.

The chain has TRBV12-1 and TRBJ1-1; the table calls TRBD1, which could not be checked here. TRBV12-1 is reported as a pseudogene. The CDR3 has 17 amino acids. In DNA, the CDR3 is TGTGCCAGCAGCTTTGAGTGGGGACGGACAGCGAACACTGAAGCTTTCTTT. Translated, it gives CASSFEWGRTANTEAFF.

In the case of this clone: At one end, the junction sequence differs from germline, possibly due to a read error. V usage is TRBV3-1 (or the pseudogene TRBV3-2) and J usage is TRBJ2-7; TRBD1 is a possible D gene (6 bases). The CDR3 is made up of 16 amino acids. Germline CDR1 is LGHDT and CDR2 is YNNKEL (reference sequence). The CDR3: CVSSQDGGQFAYEQYF. The CDR3 nucleotides read TGTGTCAGCAGCCAAGATGGTGGACAGTTCGCCTACGAGCAGTACTTC.

In DNA form, the CDR3 reads TGCGCCAGCAGCTTGGGGACTAGCGGGGGTCGGCCAGAGACCCAGTACTTC. This sequence encodes CASSLGTSGGRPETQYF. This sequence joins TRBV5-1 and TRBJ2-5; TRBD2 agrees at 13 bases. This CDR3 has 17 amino acids. Trimming at V came to 0 bases and at J to 4 bases, leaving 6 bases not matched to a gene. Per the germline V gene, CDR1 is SGHRS and CDR2 is YFSETQ.

J is TRBJ1-4 and V is TRBV5-1; 7 bases line up with TRBD1. This CDR3 is built from 14 residues. Germline CDR1 is SGHRS and CDR2 is YFSETQ. After removal of 2 bases from V and 4 bases from J, the junction contained 2 bases not matched to a gene. The CDR3 bases are TGCGCCAGCAGCTTAAGGGACAGTAATGAAAAACTGTTTTTT. Amino acids: CASSLRDSNEKLFF.

The chain links TRBV30 to TRBJ1-5; D might be TRBD1 (6 bases). Germline assignment: CDR1 GTSNPN and CDR2 SVGIG (reference sequence). The CDR3 has 16 residues. Trimming removed 3 bases from V and 6 bases from J, with 21 bases in between. CDR3 protein: CAWRAQGWASTQPQHF. In DNA form, the CDR3 reads TGTGCCTGGAGGGCACAGGGTTGGGCCTCCACTCAGCCCCAGCATTTT.

The chain joins TRBV5-5 to TRBJ2-7; 15 nucleotides align to TRBD2. Germline V gives CDR1 SGHKS, CDR2 YYEKEE (reference sequence). The CDR3 covers 17 residues. Trimming cost V 4 bases and J 2 bases; bases outside gene matches: 7. Here the CDR3 reads CASSIGLAGGQAYEQYF. CDR3 in DNA: TGTGCCAGCAGCATCGGACTAGCGGGGGGGCAGGCCTACGAGCAGTACTTC. Full variable domain (missing parts from reference TRBV5-5 and TRBJ2-7): DAGVTQSPTHLIKTRGQQVTLRCSPISGHKSVSWYQQVLGQGPQFIFQYYEKEERGRGNFPDRFSARQFPNYSSELNVNALLLGDSALYLCASSIGLAGGQAYEQYFGPGTRLTVT.

V and J are TRBV9 and TRBJ1-1, with 9 bases identical to TRBD1. V shed 4 bases and J 1 base; nucleotides not matched to a gene: 11. The CDR3 totals 17 residues. In germline, CDR1 is SGDLS, CDR2 YYNGEE. The CDR3 sequence: CASSPPRGTGPNTEAFF. CDR3 in DNA: TGTGCCAGCAGCCCGCCCCGGGGGACAGGGCCGAACACTGAAGCTTTCTTT.

The gene calls are TRBV25-1 and TRBJ1-2; possible D gene TRBD1, 5 bases. This CDR3 has 16 residues. Germline CDR1 is MGHDK and CDR2 is SYGVNS. The V gene lost 5 bases and the J gene lost 5 bases, with 21 bases spanning the gap. The CDR3 loop reads CASSHTFLEGVYGYTF. The CDR3 DNA follows: TGTGCCAGCAGTCACACGTTCCTTGAAGGGGTGTATGGCTACACCTTC.

For the CDR3, the DNA is TGCAGCGCCACGCAGCGAGGCACAGATACGCAGTATTTT. It translates to CSATQRGTDTQYF. The chain links TRBV29-1 to TRBJ2-3; D gene uncertain. Looked up from germline, CDR1 is SQVTM and CDR2 is ANQGSEA. V was shortened by 7 bases and J by 1 base, with 12 bases between the two germline ends. There are 13 residues in the CDR3.

The chain links TRBV4-1 to TRBJ2-3; TRBD2 might be the D (5 bases). This CDR3 has 14 residues. Germline values: CDR1 MGHRA, CDR2 YSYEKL. V dropped 4 bases and J dropped 2 bases, with 10 bases sitting between them. CDR3: CASSRMGVTDTQYF. The CDR3 coding sequence is TGCGCCAGCAGCCGCATGGGAGTCACAGATACGCAGTATTTT.

The V and J genes are TRBV27 and TRBJ1-6; D is uncertain. Germline values: CDR1 MNHEY, CDR2 SMNVEV (reference sequence). This CDR3 comprises 15 residues. The germline V and J ends were trimmed by 3 bases and 6 bases, with 12 bases remaining between them. CDR3: CASSFRGGSNSPLHF. DNA for the CDR3: TGTGCCAGCAGTTTCCGGGGAGGTAGTAATTCACCCCTCCACTTT.

The chain links TRBV2 to TRBJ1-6, with D unresolved. Germline V CDR1 and CDR2: SNHLY, FYNNEI. CDR3 length: 17 amino acids. V gave up 5 bases and J gave up 3 bases, with 17 bases separating them. The CDR3 nucleotides read TGTGCCAGCAGTCAAGGGCCCCTCAGTGACTATAATTCACCCCTCCACTTT. Amino acids: CASSQGPLSDYNSPLHF.

A word on this clone: This CDR3 is also generated by other DNA sequences in the sample. The chain recombines TRBV11-2 with TRBJ2-5; tentative D call: TRBD2 (6 bases). Trimming left V 1 base short and J 3 bases short, with 15 bases between. CDR3 length equals 16 residues. Germline V gives CDR1 SGHAT, CDR2 FQNNGV. This CDR3 reads CASSLGRGWGEETQYF. CDR3 bases: TGTGCCAGCAGCTTAGGGCGTGGGTGGGGGGAAGAGACCCAGTACTTC.

The CDR3 protein is CASSEYRGSGNTIYF. The CDR3 nucleotides are TGCGCCAGCAGTGAGTACAGGGGCTCTGGAAACACCATATATTTT. The chain carries TRBV10-1 and TRBJ1-3; 7 bases are a match to TRBD1. Germline V gene lookup returns CDR1 WNHNN and CDR2 SYGVQD (reference sequence). The CDR3 has 15 residues. Trimming cost V 1 base and J 0 bases; bases outside gene matches: 0.